This T cell receptor (beta chain) is from a study of response to subunit inactivated influenza vaccine. TCRdb itself ran the RT-PCR reads through MiXCR, one entry per CDR3 protein. Of more than 200,000 distinct CDR3 sequences in the sample, less than 15% were seen once. From germline, CDR1 is DFQATT and CDR2 SNEGSKA (reference sequence). The ends were cut back, 0 bases at V and 4 bases at J, with 16 bases in the middle. CDR3 length: 17 residues. The chain has TRBV20-1 and TRBJ2-6; D is uncertain. The sample in question was non-naive T cells sorted from PBMCs, obtained approximately 15 days before vaccination. The sequence derives from a man aged 45-65 years who received an inactivated influenza vaccine. CDR3 bases: TGCAGTGCTAGAGATGGGCCGGGTTCGAGGGGGGCCAACGTCCTGACTTTC. Its translation is CSARDGPGSRGANVLTF.